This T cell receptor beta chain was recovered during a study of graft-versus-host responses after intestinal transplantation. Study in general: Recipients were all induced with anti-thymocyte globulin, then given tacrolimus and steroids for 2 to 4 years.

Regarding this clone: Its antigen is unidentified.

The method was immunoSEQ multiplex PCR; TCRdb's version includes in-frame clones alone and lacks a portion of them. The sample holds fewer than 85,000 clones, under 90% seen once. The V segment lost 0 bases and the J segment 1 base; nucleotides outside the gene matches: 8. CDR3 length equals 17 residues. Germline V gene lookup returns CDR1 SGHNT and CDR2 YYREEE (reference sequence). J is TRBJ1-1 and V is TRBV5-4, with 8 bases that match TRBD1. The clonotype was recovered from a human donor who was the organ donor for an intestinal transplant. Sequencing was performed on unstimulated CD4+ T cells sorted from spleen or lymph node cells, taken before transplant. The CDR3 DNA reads TGTGCCAGCAGCTTGGGCAGGGGGCCAGGGAGGAACACTGAAGCTTTCTTT. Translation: CASSLGRGPGRNTEAFF.